The T cell receptor beta chain described here comes from a study of OX40 agonist ivuxolimab in advanced cancers. Across the study: A history of anti-PD-1, anti-PD-L1 or anti-CTLA-4 therapy was acceptable, and approximately 41% had some.

TCRdb's table, derived via immunoSEQ multiplex PCR, lists solely in-frame clones and lacks some. The sample carries just under 65,000 clones, 84% recorded once. Details on this clone: A junction end diverges from the germline sequence, so it may reflect a read error.

This CDR3 is built from 15 residues. Germline V CDR1 and CDR2: SGHTS, YDEGEE. The chain links TRBV5-8 to TRBJ2-7; tentatively, D is TRBD1 (7 bases). This clonotype was sampled from an adult with an advanced solid tumor such as melanoma, head and neck, liver or kidney cancer. The source was CD4+ or CD8+ T cells sorted from blood, collected in a trial of the OX40 agonist ivuxolimab. The CDR3 DNA reads as TGTGCCAGCGTTAGACGGGGGACAGCAATCTACGAGCGGTACTTC. As protein: CASVRRGTAIYERYF.